Listed below are T cell receptor beta chains from one sample, sequenced in a study of OX40 agonist ivuxolimab in advanced cancers. Repertoires were generated with immunoSEQ multiplex PCR, while TCRdb's copy carries only in-frame clones and drops some. The data contain 66,000 or so clones, around 92% of them singletons. Sequencing was performed on CD4+ or CD8+ T cells sorted from blood, taken in a trial of the OX40 agonist ivuxolimab. These receptors were collected from an adult with an advanced solid tumor such as melanoma, head and neck, liver or kidney cancer. CDR3s include the opening cysteine and the closing phenylalanine or tryptophan. The order of the fields is CDR3 length, D gene, J gene, clone size, V gene, CDR3 protein, CDR3 DNA. The D gene is left open where the match is weak. Only some rows state a clone size, as once, few, many or a class for expanded clones.

cdr3_length: 15; d_call: .; j_call: TRBJ2-2; clone_size: .; v_call: TRBV18; cdr3_aa: CASSGGPTDTGELFF; cdr3_nt: TGTGCCAGCTCAGGGGGACCCACCGACACCGGGGAGCTGTTTTTT
cdr3_length: 14; d_call: .; j_call: TRBJ2-7; clone_size: .; v_call: TRBV7-9; cdr3_aa: CASSWDGSSYEQYF; cdr3_nt: TGTGCCAGCAGCTGGGACGGGAGCTCCTACGAGCAGTACTTC
cdr3_length: 16; d_call: .; j_call: TRBJ1-3; clone_size: .; v_call: TRBV4-3; cdr3_aa: CASSQDSGGAGNTIYF; cdr3_nt: TGCGCCAGCAGCCAAGATTCGGGGGGCGCTGGAAACACCATATATTTT
cdr3_length: 16; d_call: TRBD1; j_call: TRBJ2-7; clone_size: .; v_call: TRBV15; cdr3_aa: CATSGGPWDRGYEQYF; cdr3_nt: TGTGCCACCAGCGGGGGACCCTGGGACAGGGGCTACGAGCAGTACTTC
cdr3_length: 15; d_call: .; j_call: TRBJ2-3; clone_size: .; v_call: TRBV7-3; cdr3_aa: CASSLTRSPTDTQYF; cdr3_nt: TGTGCCAGCAGCTTAACACGCTCCCCCACAGATACGCAGTATTTT
cdr3_length: 16; d_call: TRBD2; j_call: TRBJ2-3; clone_size: .; v_call: TRBV2; cdr3_aa: CASREDGAGYTDTQYF; cdr3_nt: TGTGCCAGCAGGGAGGACGGAGCGGGATACACAGATACGCAGTATTTT
cdr3_length: 12; d_call: .; j_call: TRBJ1-2; clone_size: .; v_call: TRBV28; cdr3_aa: CASRNTGYGYTF; cdr3_nt: TGTGCCAGCAGGAACACAGGGTACGGCTACACCTTC
cdr3_length: 14; d_call: .; j_call: TRBJ1-5; clone_size: .; v_call: TRBV15; cdr3_aa: CATSRDLGGQPQHF; cdr3_nt: TGTGCCACCAGCAGAGATCTCGGGGGTCAGCCCCAGCATTTT
cdr3_length: 16; d_call: .; j_call: TRBJ1-2; clone_size: once; v_call: TRBV6-6; cdr3_aa: CASSYAPGSRGYGYTF; cdr3_nt: TGTGCCAGCAGTTACGCCCCGGGGTCCAGGGGCTATGGCTACACCTTC
cdr3_length: 15; d_call: .; j_call: TRBJ2-3; clone_size: .; v_call: TRBV11-2; cdr3_aa: CASSLAIEDRDTQYF; cdr3_nt: TGTGCCAGCAGCTTAGCGATTGAGGACCGAGATACGCAGTATTTT
cdr3_length: 17; d_call: TRBD1; j_call: TRBJ1-2; clone_size: .; v_call: TRBV28; cdr3_aa: CASSFPRAGGTNYGYTF; cdr3_nt: TGTGCCAGCAGTTTCCCCCGGGCAGGGGGGACCAACTATGGCTACACCTTC
cdr3_length: 12; d_call: .; j_call: TRBJ1-5; clone_size: .; v_call: TRBV4-1; cdr3_aa: CASSPGEGTQHF; cdr3_nt: TGCGCCAGCAGCCCAGGTGAGGGGACCCAGCATTTT
cdr3_length: 13; d_call: TRBD1; j_call: TRBJ2-7; clone_size: .; v_call: TRBV30; cdr3_aa: CAWSGTGFYEQYF; cdr3_nt: TGTGCCTGGAGTGGGACAGGGTTCTACGAGCAGTACTTC
cdr3_length: 17; d_call: TRBD2; j_call: TRBJ2-2; clone_size: .; v_call: TRBV25-1; cdr3_aa: CASSEYGEGTNTGELFF; cdr3_nt: TGTGCCAGCAGTGAATATGGGGAGGGTACGAACACCGGGGAGCTGTTTTTT
cdr3_length: 13; d_call: .; j_call: TRBJ1-1; clone_size: .; v_call: TRBV13; cdr3_aa: CASSLDLNTEAFF; cdr3_nt: TGTGCCAGCAGCTTGGATCTGAACACTGAAGCTTTCTTT
cdr3_length: 12; d_call: .; j_call: TRBJ1-5; clone_size: .; v_call: TRBV19; cdr3_aa: CASAYSNQPQHF; cdr3_nt: TGTGCCAGTGCGTACAGCAATCAGCCCCAGCATTTT
cdr3_length: 17; d_call: .; j_call: TRBJ1-3; clone_size: .; v_call: TRBV7-6; cdr3_aa: CASSLDAPGVSGNTIYF; cdr3_nt: TGTGCCAGCAGCTTAGACGCCCCGGGGGTCTCTGGAAACACCATATATTTT
cdr3_length: 12; d_call: .; j_call: TRBJ1-4; clone_size: .; v_call: TRBV4-1; cdr3_aa: CASSRGSWKLFF; cdr3_nt: TGCGCCAGCAGCCGGGGAAGTTGGAAACTGTTTTTT
cdr3_length: 18; d_call: TRBD2; j_call: TRBJ2-1; clone_size: .; v_call: TRBV27; cdr3_aa: CASSYGLAGGSSYNEQFF; cdr3_nt: TGTGCCAGCAGTTACGGGCTAGCGGGGGGAAGCTCCTACAATGAGCAGTTCTTC
cdr3_length: 14; d_call: .; j_call: TRBJ1-3; clone_size: once; v_call: TRBV6-6; cdr3_aa: CASRSGGSGNTIYF; cdr3_nt: TGTGCCAGCAGGTCCGGGGGCTCTGGAAACACCATATATTTT
cdr3_length: 12; d_call: .; j_call: TRBJ1-1; clone_size: few; v_call: TRBV13; cdr3_aa: CASSLVQGEAFF; cdr3_nt: TGTGCCAGCAGCTTAGTACAGGGTGAAGCTTTCTTT
cdr3_length: 13; d_call: .; j_call: TRBJ2-1; clone_size: .; v_call: TRBV28; cdr3_aa: CASRGGYYNEQFF; cdr3_nt: TGTGCCAGCAGGGGCGGATACTACAATGAGCAGTTCTTC
cdr3_length: 15; d_call: .; j_call: TRBJ1-1; clone_size: .; v_call: TRBV6-1; cdr3_aa: CASSVGRIQNTEAFF; cdr3_nt: TGTGCCAGCAGTGTAGGAAGGATTCAGAACACTGAAGCTTTCTTT
cdr3_length: 15; d_call: .; j_call: TRBJ2-3; clone_size: .; v_call: TRBV6-5; cdr3_aa: CASSPNRVSTDTQYF; cdr3_nt: TGTGCCAGCAGTCCTAACAGGGTTTCCACAGATACGCAGTATTTT
cdr3_length: 20; d_call: TRBD1; j_call: TRBJ1-5; clone_size: .; v_call: TRBV6-9; cdr3_aa: CASSYPTSGQGCIGNQPQHF; cdr3_nt: TGTGCCAGCAGTTATCCTACCTCGGGACAGGGGTGTATTGGCAATCAGCCCCAGCATTTT
cdr3_length: 18; d_call: .; j_call: TRBJ1-1; clone_size: .; v_call: TRBV12-5; cdr3_aa: CASGLQNRYGPGGTEAFF; cdr3_nt: TGTGCTAGTGGTTTGCAGAACCGATACGGGCCTGGCGGCACTGAAGCTTTCTTT
cdr3_length: 12; d_call: .; j_call: TRBJ2-3; clone_size: .; v_call: TRBV7-8; cdr3_aa: CASSLSLDTQYF; cdr3_nt: TGTGCCAGCAGCTTATCGTTAGATACGCAGTATTTT
cdr3_length: 16; d_call: .; j_call: TRBJ2-6; clone_size: .; v_call: TRBV27; cdr3_aa: CASSFDSRGGANVLTF; cdr3_nt: TGTGCCAGCAGTTTTGACTCAAGGGGAGGGGCCAACGTCCTGACTTTC
cdr3_length: 16; d_call: TRBD2; j_call: TRBJ2-1; clone_size: .; v_call: TRBV4-1; cdr3_aa: CASSQRLAGVSQEQFF; cdr3_nt: TGCGCCAGCAGCCAGAGACTAGCGGGAGTGTCCCAGGAGCAGTTCTTC
cdr3_length: 12; d_call: .; j_call: TRBJ2-1; clone_size: .; v_call: TRBV4-2; cdr3_aa: CASSQDSVEQFF; cdr3_nt: TGTGCCAGCAGCCAAGATTCGGTTGAGCAGTTCTTC
cdr3_length: 15; d_call: .; j_call: TRBJ2-3; clone_size: .; v_call: TRBV13; cdr3_aa: CASSQGLASTDTQYF; cdr3_nt: TGTGCCAGCAGCCAGGGACTGGCTAGCACAGATACGCAGTATTTT
cdr3_length: 14; d_call: TRBD1; j_call: TRBJ1-5; clone_size: .; v_call: TRBV15; cdr3_aa: CATSRGQGYQPQHF; cdr3_nt: TGTGCCACCAGCAGAGGACAGGGTTATCAGCCCCAGCATTTT
cdr3_length: 13; d_call: .; j_call: TRBJ1-3; clone_size: .; v_call: TRBV29-1; cdr3_aa: CSVGVGSGNTIYF; cdr3_nt: TGCAGCGTTGGAGTGGGTTCTGGAAACACCATATATTTT
cdr3_length: 14; d_call: TRBD2; j_call: TRBJ2-3; clone_size: .; v_call: TRBV13; cdr3_aa: CASSPLAGTDTQYF; cdr3_nt: TGTGCCAGCAGCCCCCTAGCGGGCACAGATACGCAGTATTTT